The 13 T cell receptor beta chains reported below all come from one sample, sequenced in a study of T cells after yellow fever vaccination. TCRdb processed the 5' RACE reads anew with MiXCR; each CDR3 protein has one entry. Among just over 250,000 distinct CDR3 sequences listed, 5.2% were seen once. The specimen was CD4+ T cells sorted from PBMCs, collected on the day of the yellow fever booster vaccination. These receptor sequences come from a young man who received the YFV17D yellow fever vaccine.

This clonotype was counted ten times or more. The gene calls are TRBV20-1 and TRBJ2-3, with D perhaps matching TRBD1 (6 bases). V lost 3 bases and J 6 bases, leaving 19 bases between the germline ends. The CDR3 has 15 amino acids. The V gene's germline CDR1 is DFQATT and CDR2 SNEGSKA (reference sequence). The CDR3, as DNA: TGCAGTGCTAGGCCAGCAGGGGCAGACGTGGATACGCAGTATTTT. Translation gives CSARPAGADVDTQYF.

The table lists this clonotype with a few counts. The CDR3 protein is CASSQEPPTGQETQYF. The CDR3 nucleotides read TGCGCCAGCAGCCAAGAACCCCCGACAGGACAAGAGACCCAGTACTTC. This chain connects TRBV4-3 to TRBJ2-5; possibly TRBD1 for D (6 bases). Germline assignment: CDR1 LGHNA and CDR2 YSLEER. CDR3 length: 16 residues. Trimming took off 0 bases at V and 2 bases at J, with 13 bases between the two ends.

This clonotype was picked up a small number of times. The CDR3 nucleotides are TGCGCCAGCAGCGGGACGGCCGCGAACACCGGGGAGCTGTTTTTT. Protein sequence: CASSGTAANTGELFF. The chain uses TRBV10-1 and TRBJ2-2; TRBD1 or TRBD2 may be the D gene (5 bases each). CDR1 is WNHNN, CDR2 SYGVQD, per germline (reference sequence). The CDR3 covers 15 residues. V gave up 6 bases and J gave up 0 bases, with 11 bases separating them.

CDR3 coding DNA: TGCAGTGCAAGTCCGGGACAGGGGTACGAGCAGTACTTC. This sequence encodes CSASPGQGYEQYF. V gene TRBV20-1 combines with J gene TRBJ2-7, with TRBD1 identical over 10 bases. J gave up 4 bases and V 6 bases, and 6 bases lay outside the gene matches. The germline V gene has CDR1 DFQATT and CDR2 SNEGSKA (reference sequence). There are 13 residues in the CDR3.

This clonotype was seen a few times. The V gene is TRBV7-9, the J gene TRBJ1-2; D uncertain. V was trimmed by 5 bases and J by 0 bases, leaving 16 bases between them. The V gene's germline CDR1 is SEHNR and CDR2 FQNEAQ (reference sequence). The CDR3 is 16 amino acids. CDR3 protein: CASSPAGSKANYGYTF. The DNA for the CDR3 is TGTGCCAGCAGCCCCGCAGGATCTAAAGCTAACTATGGCTACACCTTC. The complete variable domain, with remaining parts taken from reference TRBV7-9 and TRBJ1-2, reads DTGVSQNPRHKITKRGQNVTFRCDPISEHNRLYWYRQTLGQGPEFLTYFQNEAQLEKSRLLSDRFSAERPKGSFSTLEIQRTEQGDSAMYLCASSPAGSKANYGYTFGSGTRLTVV.

This clonotype was seen ten or more times. The chain is built from TRBV29-1 and TRBJ2-1; tentatively, D is TRBD2 (6 bases). V was trimmed by 4 bases and J by 13 bases, leaving 14 bases between them. CDR3 length: 11 amino acids. Germline values: CDR1 SQVTM, CDR2 ANQGSEA. CDR3 loop: CSVARRGAQFF. The CDR3 nucleotides read TGCAGCGTTGCTCGGCGGGGCGCCCAGTTCTTC.

This CDR3 is CASSSHGINQPQHF. Here the CDR3 DNA reads TGTGCCAGCAGCTCGCACGGGATCAATCAGCCCCAGCATTTT. The chain combines TRBV5-5 with TRBJ1-5; D gene unclear. Germline V lookup: CDR1 SGHKS, CDR2 YYEKEE (reference sequence). This CDR3 comprises 14 residues. Trimming removed 3 bases at V and 3 bases at J, with 10 bases between.

The V gene is TRBV19, the J gene TRBJ2-5, with a tentative D call TRBD2 (6 bases). Germline V gives CDR1 LNHDA, CDR2 SQIVND (reference sequence). The CDR3 runs to 14 residues. The germline V and J ends were trimmed by 2 bases and 5 bases, with 12 bases remaining between them. In nucleotides, the CDR3 is TGTGCCAGTAGTATAAGGCTAGCGAGTGAGACCCAGTACTTC. As protein: CASSIRLASETQYF.

The J gene is TRBJ2-3, the V gene TRBV19; the D gene is possibly TRBD1 (6 bases). Trimming stripped 4 bases from V and 0 bases from J, with 20 bases between. Germline V gene sequence: CDR1 LNHDA, CDR2 SQIVND (reference sequence). This CDR3 has 18 residues. The CDR3 coding sequence is TGTGCCAGTAGTAACCCCGGGACACCAGTAATTAGCACAGATACGCAGTATTTT. Its translation: CASSNPGTPVISTDTQYF. Drawing the rest from reference TRBV19 and TRBJ2-3, the complete variable domain is DGGITQSPKYLFRKEGQNVTLSCEQNLNHDAMYWYRQDPGQGLRLIYYSQIVNDFQKGDIAEGYSVSREKKESFPLTVTSAQKNPTAFYLCASSNPGTPVISTDTQYFGPGTRLTVL.

This clonotype was observed at least ten times. The rearrangement uses TRBV10-3 and TRBJ2-3, with D uncertain. Germline assignment: CDR1 ENHRY and CDR2 SYGVKD. Trimming removed 6 bases from V and 1 base from J, with 8 bases in between. The CDR3 runs to 13 residues. The CDR3 DNA reads as TGTGCCATCAGCCCTCTCCGCACAGATACGCAGTATTTT. This encodes CAISPLRTDTQYF.

This clonotype has ten or more counts. This chain joins TRBV6-4 and TRBJ2-7; 7 nucleotides agree with TRBD1. The V and J ends lost 3 bases and 1 base, in that order; junction bases with no gene match: 6. This CDR3 spans 15 amino acids. Germline CDR1 and CDR2: MRHNA and SNTAGT. The CDR3 spells CASSEYQGDSYEQYF. As DNA, the CDR3 is TGTGCCAGCAGTGAATACCAGGGGGATTCCTACGAGCAGTACTTC.

The chain combines TRBV24-1 with TRBJ2-7; no reliable D call. Germline values: CDR1 KGHDR, CDR2 SFDVKD. The V and J ends lost 8 bases and 1 base respectively, with 14 bases between them. This CDR3 spans 14 amino acids. The CDR3 is CATTKVGPSYEQYF. The DNA for the CDR3 is TGTGCCACCACTAAAGTGGGCCCATCCTACGAGCAGTACTTC.

This clonotype showed up just a few times. J is TRBJ2-5 and V is TRBV11-2, with 8 bases lining up with TRBD2. The CDR3 length is 13 residues. The germline CDR1 and CDR2 sequences are SGHAT and FQNNGV. V was clipped by 5 bases and J by 5 bases; unmatched bases: 4. CDR3 in DNA: TGTGCCAGCAGCCGGGGACTAGTTGAGACCCAGTACTTC. It translates to CASSRGLVETQYF.